These 9 T cell receptor beta chains came from one sample sequenced in a study of PD-1 blockade in classical Hodgkin lymphoma (dated by TCRdb to the early 2020s). Libraries were built with the immunoSEQ multiplex PCR assay. This immuneACCESS table, as held by TCRdb, lists in-frame sequences with V and J called but not all clones. Of the missing ones, under half trace to an unresolved V gene in checked studies; the others have no known cause. The sample has approximately 21,000 clones on record, 85% of them singletons. The ten largest clones represent 13% of the sample. This specimen's time point label, interpreted: cycle 4 day 1 (C4D1), after around six weeks of nivolumab. All trial patients had relapsed after autologous stem cell transplantation, with cohorts A, B and C differing in prior brentuximab vedotin exposure. The source was peripheral blood mononuclear cells (PBMCs), collected before the fourth cycle of nivolumab. The receptors come from a human donor with classical Hodgkin lymphoma.

The rearrangement joins TRBV28 to TRBJ2-3; D might be TRBD2 (6 bases). With 8 bases removed from V and 0 bases from J, the gap between germline ends came to 21 bases. Germline V gene lookup returns CDR1 MDHEN and CDR2 SYDVKM. There are 17 residues in the CDR3. The CDR3 sequence is CASHFLVGGPSTDTQYF. The CDR3 DNA reads as TGTGCCAGCCATTTCCTTGTCGGGGGACCTAGCACAGATACGCAGTATTTT.

V gene TRBV21-1 combines with J gene TRBJ1-5; the table gives TRBD1 as D, unverified against the DNA. TRBV21-1 is recorded as a pseudogene. The CDR3 runs 17 residues. CDR3 bases: TGTGCCAGCAGCATATGGGGCCAGGGTGGTAGCAATCAGCCCCAGCATTTT. It specifies CASSIWGQGGSNQPQHF.

V is TRBV7-2 and J is TRBJ2-1; D is undetermined. Germline V gene lookup returns CDR1 SGHTA and CDR2 FQGNSA. Trimming took off 1 base at V and 9 bases at J, with 10 bases between the two ends. The CDR3 sequence is 13 residues long. CDR3 residues: CASSLGIVGEQFF. CDR3 nucleotide sequence: TGTGCCAGCAGCTTAGGGATAGTTGGTGAGCAGTTCTTC.

V usage is TRBV2 and J usage is TRBJ1-6, with D possibly matching TRBD1 (5 bases). V dropped 6 bases and J dropped 4 bases, with 13 bases sitting between them. Looked up from germline, CDR1 is SNHLY and CDR2 is FYNNEI. The CDR3 sequence is 15 residues long. As DNA, the CDR3 is TGTGCCAGCAGGCTGACAGAATTTTATAATTCACCCCTCCACTTT. It specifies CASRLTEFYNSPLHF.

This chain connects TRBV6-5 to TRBJ2-7, with D possibly TRBD1 on 6 matching bases. V dropped 0 bases and J dropped 0 bases, with 9 bases sitting between them. This CDR3 spans 15 amino acids. Looked up from germline, CDR1 is MNHEY and CDR2 is SVGAGI. CDR3 in DNA: TGTGCCAGCAGTTACTCGCAGGGGATCTCCTACGAGCAGTACTTC. This encodes CASSYSQGISYEQYF.

This chain joins TRBV28 and TRBJ2-5; maybe TRBD2 (6 bases). The length of the CDR3 is 14 residues. Germline V gene data show CDR1 as MDHEN and CDR2 as SYDVKM. V dropped 5 bases and J dropped 1 base, with 11 bases sitting between them. In nucleotides, the CDR3 is TGTGCCAGCAGTATGGACTACCTCCAAGAGACCCAGTACTTC. Translated: CASSMDYLQETQYF.

This chain links TRBV14 with TRBJ1-1; TRBD1 is a possible D gene (6 bases). This CDR3 is 13 amino acids long. V lost 4 bases and J lost 5, with 11 bases in between. The germline CDR1 and CDR2 sequences are SGHDN and FVKESK. CDR3 protein: CASSPRGRTEAFF. In DNA, the CDR3 is TGTGCCAGCAGCCCCAGGGGACGAACTGAAGCTTTCTTT.

The chain uses TRBV6-1 and TRBJ2-7; a weak D match, TRBD1 (6 bases). V lost 8 bases and J 5 bases, leaving 10 bases between the germline ends. The CDR3 is 11 residues long. CDR1 is MNHNS and CDR2 is SASEGT in the germline V gene. CDR3 nucleotide sequence: TGTGCCAGCTACAGGGACCACGAGCAGTACTTC. Encoded protein: CASYRDHEQYF.

This sequence joins TRBV30 and TRBJ2-7; possible D gene TRBD1, 5 bases. V was trimmed by 2 bases and J by 0 bases, leaving 5 bases between them. The germline V gene has CDR1 GTSNPN and CDR2 SVGIG (reference sequence). The CDR3 spans 12 residues. The DNA of the CDR3 is TGTGCCTGGAGTAGGGGCTCCTACGAGCAGTACTTC. Translated, it gives CAWSRGSYEQYF.